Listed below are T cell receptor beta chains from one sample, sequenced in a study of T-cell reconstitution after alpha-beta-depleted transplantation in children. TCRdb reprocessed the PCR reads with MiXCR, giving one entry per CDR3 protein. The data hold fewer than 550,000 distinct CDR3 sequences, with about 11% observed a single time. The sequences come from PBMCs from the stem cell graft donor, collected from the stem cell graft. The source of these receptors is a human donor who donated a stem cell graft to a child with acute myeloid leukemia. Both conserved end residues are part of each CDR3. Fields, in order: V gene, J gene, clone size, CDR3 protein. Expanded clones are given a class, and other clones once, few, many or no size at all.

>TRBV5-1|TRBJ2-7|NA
CASSLGQRQGYEQYF
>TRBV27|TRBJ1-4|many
CASSTGGWANEKLFF
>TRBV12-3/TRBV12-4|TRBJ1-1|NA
CASRHRVMNTEAFF
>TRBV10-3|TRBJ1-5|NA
CAISAGGENQPQHF
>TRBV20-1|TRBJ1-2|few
CSASTYGDTNNYGYTF
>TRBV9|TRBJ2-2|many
CASSPRGVNTGELFF
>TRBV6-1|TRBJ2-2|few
CASSAGRTANTGELFF
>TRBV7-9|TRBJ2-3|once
CASSSQSPDTQYF
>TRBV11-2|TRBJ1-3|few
CASSLTGAASGNTIYF
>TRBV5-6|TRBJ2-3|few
CASRDPLSDTQYF
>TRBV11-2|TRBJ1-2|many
CASSLPQTFRSYGYTF
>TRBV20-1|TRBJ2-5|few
CSGRGQPQETQYF
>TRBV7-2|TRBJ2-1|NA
CASSSIAGVYNEQFF
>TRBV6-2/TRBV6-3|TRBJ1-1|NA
CASSYWDRAFF
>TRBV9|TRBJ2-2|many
CASSPSNTGELFF
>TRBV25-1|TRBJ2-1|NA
CASSGTGRESEQFF
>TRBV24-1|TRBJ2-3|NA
CATSDSGGTRGEFAQYF
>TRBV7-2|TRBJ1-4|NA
CASSFEGGAEEKLFF
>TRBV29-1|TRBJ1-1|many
CSVRQGGNTEAFF
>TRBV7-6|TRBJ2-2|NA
CASSLAMVAGELFF
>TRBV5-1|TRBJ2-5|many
CASSRTGSQETQYF
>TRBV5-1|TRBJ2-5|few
CASSFPGARGETQYF
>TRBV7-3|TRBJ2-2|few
CASSFSYHATGDRELFF
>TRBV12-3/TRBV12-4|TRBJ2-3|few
CASSLTVLAGGNTDTQYF
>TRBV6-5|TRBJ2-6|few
CASSFGTSVNSGANGLTF
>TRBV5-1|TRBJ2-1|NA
CARSLGLADNEQFF
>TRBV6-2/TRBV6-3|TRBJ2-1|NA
CASSTGAYNEQFF
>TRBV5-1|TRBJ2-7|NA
CASSPTGQHYEQYF
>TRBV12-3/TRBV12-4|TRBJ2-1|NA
CASSLGSSGTVNEQFF
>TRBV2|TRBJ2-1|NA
CASRGTSGEQFF
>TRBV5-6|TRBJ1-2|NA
CASSSLNYGYTF
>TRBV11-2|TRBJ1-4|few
CASSPTRGFNEKLFF
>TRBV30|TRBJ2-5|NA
CAWTGGQETQYF
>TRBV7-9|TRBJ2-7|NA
CASSLGGMSYEQYF
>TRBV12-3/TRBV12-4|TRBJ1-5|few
CASRPGTANQPQHF
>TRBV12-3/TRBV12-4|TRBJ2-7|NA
CASSTRAGGAYEQYF
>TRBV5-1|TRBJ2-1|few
CASSPGWSGKNEQFF
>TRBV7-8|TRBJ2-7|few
CASSAMPLTDLEQYF
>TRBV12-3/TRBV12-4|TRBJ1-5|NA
CASTPDTPNQPQHF
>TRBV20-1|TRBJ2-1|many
CSASSGASSYNEQFF
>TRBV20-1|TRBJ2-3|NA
CSASGQLSTDTQYF
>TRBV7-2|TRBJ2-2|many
CASSLGGAGVPGELFF
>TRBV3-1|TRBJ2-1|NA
CASSKVHSGTGPYNEQFF
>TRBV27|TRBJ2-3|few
CASIPVGGTDTQYF
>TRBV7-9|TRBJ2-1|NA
CVSSSEPGLAGYNEQFF
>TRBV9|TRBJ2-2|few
CASSPRGDPGAGELFF
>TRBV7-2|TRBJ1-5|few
CASSSRGLDQPQHF
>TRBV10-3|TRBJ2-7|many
CAISESGAGGGQYF
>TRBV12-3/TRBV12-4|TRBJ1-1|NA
CASSLYGGGKRTFF
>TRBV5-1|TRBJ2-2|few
CASTPLGAANTGELFF
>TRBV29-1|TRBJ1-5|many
CSVGSGDQPQHF
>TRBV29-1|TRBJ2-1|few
CSVGGGGNEQFF
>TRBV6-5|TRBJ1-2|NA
CASSWGTDIYGYTF
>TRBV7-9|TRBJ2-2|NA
CASSLAGTANTGELFF
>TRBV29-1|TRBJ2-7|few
CSVEVGSGEQYF
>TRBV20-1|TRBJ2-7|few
CSARGLAYEQYF
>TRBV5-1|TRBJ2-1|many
CASSYLSSYNEQFF